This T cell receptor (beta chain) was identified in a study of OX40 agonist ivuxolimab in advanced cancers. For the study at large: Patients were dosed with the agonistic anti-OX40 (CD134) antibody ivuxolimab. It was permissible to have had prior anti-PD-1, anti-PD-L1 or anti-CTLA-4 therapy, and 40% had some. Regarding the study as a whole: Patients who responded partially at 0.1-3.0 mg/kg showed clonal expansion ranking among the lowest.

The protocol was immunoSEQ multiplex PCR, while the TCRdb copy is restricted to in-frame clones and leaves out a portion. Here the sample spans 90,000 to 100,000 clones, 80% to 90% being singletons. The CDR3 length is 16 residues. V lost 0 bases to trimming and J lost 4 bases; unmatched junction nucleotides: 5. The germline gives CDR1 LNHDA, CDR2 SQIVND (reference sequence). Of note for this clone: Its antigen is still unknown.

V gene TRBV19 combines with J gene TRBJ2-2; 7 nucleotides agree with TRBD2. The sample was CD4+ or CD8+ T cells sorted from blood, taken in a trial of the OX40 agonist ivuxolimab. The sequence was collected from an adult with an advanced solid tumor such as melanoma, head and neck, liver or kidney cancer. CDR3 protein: CASSIDGLDGTGELFF. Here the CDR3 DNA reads TGTGCCAGTAGTATAGATGGACTAGATGGCACCGGGGAGCTGTTTTTT.